This T cell receptor beta chain originates from a study of T cell responses to AZD1222 COVID-19 vaccine. Overall study results and limits: Spike was spanned by vaccine-associated CD4 TCRs, with dominance at 160-218 and 743-854. The number of AZD1222 recipients seropositive at baseline was only five or six. Donors were largely white British and mainly female; clonal diversity was possibly underestimated. The breadth and depth of Spike-specific TCRs increased once two AZD1222 doses had been given.

Assay: immunoSEQ multiplex PCR; the TCRdb copy retains only in-frame clones and omits some. This sample has 100,000 or so clones, with roughly nine tenths found just once. This CDR3 spans 15 amino acids. The junction had 10 bases not matched to a gene; V was cut back by 4 bases and J by 7 bases. CDR1 is SEHNR, CDR2 FQNEAQ, per germline (reference sequence). Points on this clone: As yet, its antigen is unknown.

The V and J genes are TRBV7-9 and TRBJ1-2, with TRBD1 matching 9 bases. Here the sequenced sample was peripheral blood, taken on day 0 of AZD1222 vaccination. The TCR was taken from an adult in good health. This chain's CDR3 is CASSWGGTGTSGYTF. The CDR3 coding sequence is TGTGCCAGCAGCTGGGGGGGGACAGGGACGAGTGGCTACACCTTC.